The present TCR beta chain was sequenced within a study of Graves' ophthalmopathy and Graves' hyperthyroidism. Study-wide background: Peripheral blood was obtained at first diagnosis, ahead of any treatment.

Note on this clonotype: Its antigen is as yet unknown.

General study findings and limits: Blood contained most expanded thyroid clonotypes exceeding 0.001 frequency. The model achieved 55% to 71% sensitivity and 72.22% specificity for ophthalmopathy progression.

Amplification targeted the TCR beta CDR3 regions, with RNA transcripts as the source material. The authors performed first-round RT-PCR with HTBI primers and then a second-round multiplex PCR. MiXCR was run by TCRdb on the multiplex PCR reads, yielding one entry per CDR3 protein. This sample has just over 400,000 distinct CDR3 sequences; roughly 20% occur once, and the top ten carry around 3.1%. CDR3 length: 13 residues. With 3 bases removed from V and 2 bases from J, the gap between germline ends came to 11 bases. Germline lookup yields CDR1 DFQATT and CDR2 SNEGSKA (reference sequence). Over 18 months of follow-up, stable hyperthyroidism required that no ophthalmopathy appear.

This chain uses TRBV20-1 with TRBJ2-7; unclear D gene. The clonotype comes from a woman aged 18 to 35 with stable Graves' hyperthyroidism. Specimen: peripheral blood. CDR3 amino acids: CSASYLGPYEQYF. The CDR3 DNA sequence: TGCAGTGCTAGTTATTTGGGCCCCTACGAGCAGTACTTC.